These 9 T cell receptor beta chains originate from one sample sequenced in a study of blood T cell repertoires in COVID-19. Produced via immunoSEQ multiplex PCR; TCRdb's table is partial and in-frame only. The data hold around 300,000 clones, with nearly 90% observed a single time. Sample: peripheral blood. These receptors were collected from a man between 18 and 29 years old with active or convalescent COVID-19.

The sample holds one count of this clone. The chain uses TRBV10-1 and TRBJ1-2; possible D gene TRBD1, 5 bases. The CDR3 is made up of 13 amino acids. The germline V gene has CDR1 WNHNN and CDR2 SYGVQD (reference sequence). Trimming cost V 4 bases and J 3 bases, with 9 bases left between them. CDR3 loop: CASSVGRDYGYTF. CDR3 nucleotides: TGCGCCAGCAGTGTCGGCAGGGACTATGGCTACACCTTC.

The chain has TRBV5-6 and TRBJ1-5, with 9 bases that match TRBD1. Germline CDR1 reads SGHDT; CDR2 reads YYEEEE. The CDR3 consists of 15 residues. J gave up 2 bases and V 2 bases, and 2 bases lay outside the gene matches. CDR3 region: CASSLQGAGNQPQHF. CDR3 nucleotide sequence: TGTGCCAGCAGCTTACAGGGGGCTGGCAATCAGCCCCAGCATTTT.

With regard to this clone: This CDR3 is also generated by other DNA sequences in the sample. The J gene is TRBJ1-1, the V gene TRBV5-1, with 9 bases identical to TRBD1. The CDR3 covers 13 residues. V was clipped by 5 bases and J by 3 bases; unmatched bases: 2. Germline CDR1 and CDR2: SGHRS and YFSETQ. CDR3 in DNA: TGCGCCAGCAGTAGGACAGGGGACACTGAAGCTTTCTTT. Translated: CASSRTGDTEAFF.

This clone was observed a single time. The chain carries TRBV18 and TRBJ1-4; D gene uncertain. The V gene lost 3 bases and the J gene lost 7 bases, with 6 bases spanning the gap. Germline CDR1 KGHSH, CDR2 LQKENI. This CDR3 is 12 amino acids long. The CDR3 is CASSPGVEKLFF. The CDR3 DNA reads TGTGCCAGCTCACCCGGGGTTGAAAAACTGTTTTTT.

V usage is TRBV6-5 and J usage is TRBJ1-1; D might be TRBD1 (5 bases). Germline V gene data show CDR1 as MNHEY and CDR2 as SVGAGI. V lost 7 bases, J lost 4 bases, and 7 bases lay in between. The CDR3 is 11 amino acids. The chain's CDR3 is CASTRVTEAFF. In DNA form, the CDR3 reads TGTGCCAGCACCAGGGTCACTGAAGCTTTCTTT.

The chain is built from TRBV16 and TRBJ1-6; D is undetermined. Germline CDR1 is KGHSY and CDR2 is FQNENV. The CDR3 is 12 residues long. V lost 1 base and J lost 14, with 9 bases in between. CDR3 bases: TGTGCCAGCAGCCAATACTCAATGACCCTCCACTTT. Its protein is CASSQYSMTLHF.

The chain recombines TRBV5-4 with TRBJ1-1; tentatively, D is TRBD1 (6 bases). Trimming shortened V by 1 base and J by 4 bases, and 11 bases separated the two germline ends. This CDR3 is 14 amino acids long. Germline CDR1 reads SGHNT; CDR2 reads YYREEE (reference sequence). This CDR3 is CASSLYGGSTEAFF. The CDR3 nucleotides read TGTGCCAGCAGCTTGTATGGGGGCAGCACTGAAGCTTTCTTT.

The chain is built from TRBV2 and TRBJ1-2; the D gene is possibly TRBD1 (5 bases). This CDR3 contains 15 residues. Germline V gene sequence: CDR1 SNHLY, CDR2 FYNNEI. Trimming removed 5 bases from V and 3 bases from J, with 16 bases in between. The chain's CDR3 is CASSRGRSTYYGYTF. The CDR3 region has the DNA TGTGCCAGCAGTAGGGGTCGCTCGACCTACTATGGCTACACCTTC.

The gene calls are TRBV6-5 and TRBJ1-2; unclear D gene. V lost 4 bases and J 4 bases, leaving 10 bases between the germline ends. Germline CDR1 and CDR2: MNHEY and SVGAGI. The CDR3 length is 13 residues. The CDR3 protein is CASSFRGSYGYTF. In DNA form, the CDR3 reads TGTGCCAGCAGTTTTCGGGGATCCTATGGCTACACCTTC.